This TCR beta chain is drawn from a study of blood T cell repertoires in COVID-19. Turning to the study itself: COVID-19 samples collected from the United States, Italy and Spain covered acute and convalescent phases. T cells, B-cell-depleted T cells, or PBMCs provided the cDNA or gDNA that served as material.

The V gene's germline CDR1 is SGHNT and CDR2 YYREEE (reference sequence). This CDR3 is built from 17 residues. J was trimmed by 4 bases and V by 4 bases; bases with no gene match: 7. As handled by the study authors: Counts of nucleated cells, estimated from reference gene primer amplification, were obtained. Method: immunoSEQ multiplex PCR; TCRdb's copy keeps in-frame clones and lacks some. V and J calls and clone size are copied from that table; D and trimming were computed from the DNA. The data contain about 70,000 clones, 65% to 80% of them singletons. The sequence derives from a woman older than 75 with active or convalescent COVID-19. The rearrangement joins TRBV5-4 to TRBJ2-2, with 13 bases matching TRBD2. Sample: peripheral blood. CDR3 bases: TGTGCCAGCAGCCCCGGGACTAGCGGGGTCCTCACCGGGGAGCTGTTTTTT. Translated: CASSPGTSGVLTGELFF.